These 29 T cell receptor beta chains came from one sample sequenced in a study of blood T cells in healthy people across ages. A J-beta primer mix and a sample-barcoded 5' primer were used in a second PCR of about 7 to 12 cycles. TCRdb reprocessed the 5' RACE reads with MiXCR, giving one entry per CDR3 protein. The table lists hundreds of thousands of distinct CDR3 sequences, roughly 52% of them singletons. Sequencing was carried out using blood. These receptors all stem from a man aged 25 to 40 in good health.

The sample holds a few counts of this clonotype. J is TRBJ2-1 and V is TRBV7-9; D tentatively fits TRBD1 or TRBD2 (7 bases each). V shed 7 bases and J shed 10 bases, with 20 bases lying between them. This CDR3 spans 14 amino acids. Germline V gives CDR1 SEHNR, CDR2 FQNEAQ (reference sequence). CDR3 sequence (DNA): TGTGCCAGCACCATCTCCAGGGGGGGGGAAGAGCAGTTCTTC. Its translation is CASTISRGGEEQFF. The variable domain in full, with the rest retrieved from reference TRBV7-9 and TRBJ2-1, is DTGVSQNPRHKITKRGQNVTFRCDPISEHNRLYWYRQTLGQGPEFLTYFQNEAQLEKSRLLSDRFSAERPKGSFSTLEIQRTEQGDSAMYLCASTISRGGEEQFFGPGTRLTVL.

In its sample, this clonotype was seen once. The chain couples TRBV29-1 to TRBJ1-1; TRBD1 might be the D (6 bases). CDR1 and CDR2 from the germline V gene are SQVTM and ANQGSEA. The CDR3 spans 14 residues. Trimming cost V 2 bases and J 4 bases, with 14 bases left between them. Here the CDR3 reads CSVENKAGVTEAFF. In DNA, the CDR3 is TGCAGCGTTGAAAATAAGGCAGGGGTCACTGAAGCTTTCTTT.

The chain joins TRBV29-1 to TRBJ2-5, with a tentative D call TRBD2 (7 bases). The germline V gene has CDR1 SQVTM and CDR2 ANQGSEA. The CDR3 is 14 amino acids. With 4 bases removed from V and 5 bases from J, the gap between germline ends came to 17 bases. The CDR3 reads CSVGAGAGVETQYF. For the CDR3, the DNA is TGCAGCGTTGGGGCGGGGGCGGGGGTCGAGACCCAGTACTTC.

This sequence joins TRBV5-1 and TRBJ2-3; TRBD1 or TRBD2 may be the D gene (5 bases each). Deletions cut 4 bases from V and 4 bases from J, with 13 bases between. Germline assignment: CDR1 SGHRS and CDR2 YFSETQ. There are 14 residues in the CDR3. CDR3 sequence: CASSPGTAPDTQYF. For the CDR3, the DNA is TGCGCCAGCAGCCCCGGGACCGCGCCAGATACGCAGTATTTT.

The genes are TRBV29-1 and TRBJ2-3; the D is unclear. In germline, CDR1 is SQVTM, CDR2 ANQGSEA. V was cut by 3 bases and J by 0 bases, with 4 bases left in between. This CDR3 contains 12 residues. The CDR3 coding sequence is TGCAGCGTTGATGTTAGCACAGATACGCAGTATTTT. Protein: CSVDVSTDTQYF.

This clonotype was found a few times. CDR3 in DNA: TGTGCCAGCAGTTTTCCGGGCCGTTATGAGCAGTTCTTC. It specifies CASSFPGRYEQFF. J is TRBJ2-1 and V is TRBV12-3 or TRBV12-4; unclear D gene. Trimming left V 3 bases short and J 8 bases short, with 11 bases between. This CDR3 comprises 13 residues.

The gene calls are TRBV20-1 and TRBJ2-5; the match to TRBD1 covers 9 bases. Germline values: CDR1 DFQATT, CDR2 SNEGSKA (reference sequence). Trimming removed 1 base from V and 5 bases from J; junction bases left unmatched: 5. The CDR3 runs 14 residues. CDR3 DNA sequence: TGCAGTGCTAGAGGATGGACAGGGGACGAGACCCAGTACTTC. Its translation is CSARGWTGDETQYF.

This clonotype has only one observation. CDR3 in amino acids: CASRDAGGADTQYF. For the CDR3, the DNA is TGTGCCAGCAGGGACGCGGGCGGGGCAGATACGCAGTATTTT. The chain carries TRBV6-6 and TRBJ2-3; D might be TRBD2 (6 bases). V gave up 6 bases and J gave up 4 bases, with 14 bases separating them. The CDR3 spans 14 residues. Germline values: CDR1 MNHNY, CDR2 SVGAGI (reference sequence).

This clonotype was found a few times. The chain has TRBV4-1 and TRBJ2-3; D not resolved. CDR1 MGHRA and CDR2 YSYEKL come from the germline V gene. The CDR3 contains 12 residues. Trimming took 4 bases from V and 6 from J, leaving 8 bases between them. In DNA, the CDR3 is TGCGCCAGCAGCCGGGTTGGGGATACGCAGTATTTT. As protein: CASSRVGDTQYF.

Only a few counts were recorded for this clonotype. The V and J genes are TRBV4-2 and TRBJ2-2; TRBD2 agrees at 11 bases. Germline CDR1 LGHNA, CDR2 YNFKEQ. The CDR3 loop spans 18 amino acids. With V trimmed by 4 bases and J by 4 bases, 11 bases remained unmatched. The CDR3 reads CASSPGTSGTEVTGELFF. CDR3 nucleotides: TGTGCCAGCAGCCCTGGGACTAGCGGCACAGAAGTCACCGGGGAGCTGTTTTTT.

The chain uses TRBV6-1 and TRBJ1-2; 9 bases align to TRBD1. V lost 0 bases, J lost 2 bases, and 4 bases stayed unmatched. Germline values: CDR1 MNHNS, CDR2 SASEGT. This CDR3 is 16 amino acids long. The CDR3 reads CASSEAPGTGNYGYTF. In nucleotides, the CDR3 is TGTGCCAGCAGTGAAGCCCCCGGGACAGGGAACTATGGCTACACCTTC.

The J gene is TRBJ2-7, the V gene TRBV27, with D possibly TRBD1 on 6 matching bases. This CDR3 comprises 14 residues. Germline V gene data show CDR1 as MNHEY and CDR2 as SMNVEV (reference sequence). Trimming stripped 3 bases from V and 0 bases from J, with 9 bases between. DNA for the CDR3: TGTGCCAGCAGTTTTACAGGGCGCTCCTACGAGCAGTACTTC. This encodes CASSFTGRSYEQYF.

This chain joins TRBV5-1 and TRBJ2-4, with D maybe TRBD2 (7 bases). The CDR3 extends over 16 amino acids. Trimming removed 0 bases from V and 0 bases from J, with 10 bases in between. Germline CDR1 and CDR2: SGHRS and YFSETQ. CDR3 coding DNA: TGCGCCAGCAGCTTGGCCGGGGGGCGAGCCAAAAACATTCAGTACTTC. This codes for CASSLAGGRAKNIQYF.

The chain links TRBV6-2 or TRBV6-3 to TRBJ2-1, with 7 bases matching TRBD2. CDR3 size: 16 residues. V was pared by 5 bases and J by 0 bases, with 7 bases of the junction left unmatched. The germline CDR1 and CDR2 sequences are MNHEY and SVGEGT. The chain's CDR3 is CASSRPSGYSYNEQFF. CDR3 bases: TGTGCCAGCAGTCGCCCTAGCGGCTACTCCTACAATGAGCAGTTCTTC.

This clonotype was picked up many times. This sequence joins TRBV7-3 and TRBJ2-7; no clear D. The V end lost 2 bases, the J end lost 0 bases, and 8 bases lay between the germline ends. Germline assignment: CDR1 SGHTA and CDR2 FQGTGA. The length of the CDR3 is 14 residues. The CDR3 spells CASSLGTNSYEQYF. CDR3 coding DNA: TGTGCCAGCAGCTTAGGTACCAACTCCTACGAGCAGTACTTC.

This clonotype turned up a few times. This sequence joins TRBV3-1 and TRBJ2-2; D is tentatively TRBD1 or TRBD2 (5 bases each). The germline V gene encodes CDR1 LGHDT and CDR2 YNNKEL (reference sequence). Trimming stripped 1 base from V and 5 bases from J, with 11 bases between. The CDR3 totals 15 residues. The CDR3 nucleotides read TGTGCCAGCAGCCAAGGGGACCGCGAAACCGGGGAGCTGTTTTTT. This gives the protein CASSQGDRETGELFF.

Turning to this clonotype: Relative to the germline gene, one junction end is altered; a read error may explain this. The rearrangement links TRBV12-3 or TRBV12-4 to TRBJ2-3; 9 bases align to TRBD2. The CDR3 extends over 15 amino acids. CDR3 amino acids: CAGSIAGAGTDTQYF. For the CDR3, the DNA is TGTGCCGGCAGTATAGCGGGGGCGGGCACAGATACGCAGTATTTT.

The chain links TRBV30 to TRBJ1-2; D may be TRBD1 (6 bases). CDR1 is GTSNPN, CDR2 SVGIG, per germline (reference sequence). V gave up 5 bases and J gave up 1 base, with 17 bases separating them. CDR3 size: 15 residues. Written as DNA, the CDR3 is TGTGCCTGGGCAGAAGTGGGGGGCTTTAACTATGGCTACACCTTC. Translating it yields CAWAEVGGFNYGYTF.

CDR3 nucleotides: TGTGCCAGCAGCGTGACAGGGACCTCCTACAATGAGCAGTTCTTC. Protein product: CASSVTGTSYNEQFF. This sequence joins TRBV9 and TRBJ2-1; the match to TRBD1 covers 7 bases. Unmatched junction bases numbered 2, after V lost 2 bases and J lost 0 bases. CDR3 length: 15 residues. CDR1 is SGDLS, CDR2 YYNGEE, per germline.

The V gene is TRBV20-1, the J gene TRBJ2-1; 10 bases align to TRBD2. The CDR3 is 15 residues long. V dropped 2 bases and J dropped 5; count of bases not matched to a gene: 6. The germline V gene encodes CDR1 DFQATT and CDR2 SNEGSKA (reference sequence). CDR3: CSARPTSGVNNEQFF. For the CDR3, the DNA is TGCAGTGCTAGACCTACTAGCGGGGTAAACAATGAGCAGTTCTTC.

The gene calls are TRBV5-1 and TRBJ2-2; possibly TRBD1 for D (5 bases). Germline values: CDR1 SGHRS, CDR2 YFSETQ. The CDR3 totals 15 residues. The V end was cut by 7 bases, the J end by 0 bases, with 13 bases between. The CDR3 sequence: CASFEGDSNTGELFF. Written as DNA, the CDR3 is TGCGCCAGCTTCGAAGGGGATTCGAACACCGGGGAGCTGTTTTTT.

This chain joins TRBV9 and TRBJ2-5, with 11 nucleotides matching TRBD2. J lost 2 bases, V lost 3 bases, and 6 bases had no gene match. Germline CDR1 is SGDLS and CDR2 is YYNGEE. This CDR3 is 16 amino acids long. This CDR3 is CASSDGGLAGQETQYF. CDR3 in DNA: TGTGCCAGCAGCGACGGTGGACTAGCGGGTCAAGAGACCCAGTACTTC.

This chain connects TRBV5-1 to TRBJ2-7, with TRBD2 matching 10 bases. Germline-derived CDR1 and CDR2 are SGHRS and YFSETQ. The V segment lost 1 base and the J segment 3 bases; nucleotides outside the gene matches: 4. The CDR3 covers 15 residues. The DNA for the CDR3 is TGCGCCAGCAGCTTGAGGCTAGCGGGGGTCTACGAGCAGTACTTC. This encodes CASSLRLAGVYEQYF.

V gene TRBV3-1 combines with J gene TRBJ2-5, with D perhaps matching TRBD2 (5 bases). This CDR3 has 14 residues. Trimming cost V 1 base and J 3 bases, with 9 bases left between them. CDR1 is LGHDT and CDR2 is YNNKEL in the germline V gene (reference sequence). As DNA, the CDR3 is TGTGCCAGCAGCCAAGGTTTGAGGGAAGAGACCCAGTACTTC. Translated, it gives CASSQGLREETQYF.

The CDR3: CASSLGGSGNIQYF. CDR3 nucleotides: TGTGCCAGCAGTTTGGGTGGGAGCGGAAACATTCAGTACTTC. The chain uses TRBV12-3 or TRBV12-4 and TRBJ2-4; possible D gene TRBD2, 5 bases. The length of the CDR3 is 14 residues. V dropped 3 bases and J dropped 6 bases, with 12 bases sitting between them.

This clonotype was counted a few times. The chain has TRBV4-1 and TRBJ1-6, with D unresolved. The CDR3 is made up of 13 amino acids. CDR1 is MGHRA and CDR2 is YSYEKL in the germline V gene. V was clipped by 5 bases and J by 10 bases, with 12 bases between them. The CDR3 sequence: CASSLQTSSPLHF. The CDR3 coding sequence is TGCGCCAGCAGCTTGCAGACTTCCTCACCCCTCCACTTT.

Notes on this clonotype: A single base separates this from a much larger clone, so it may be a read error. The CDR3 DNA is TGCAGCGCGCTCCAGGGCGTTAGCACAGATACGCAGTATTTT. It yields the protein CSALQGVSTDTQYF. The rearrangement uses TRBV20-1 and TRBJ2-3; D possibly corresponds to TRBD1 (5 bases). This CDR3 is built from 14 residues. Germline lookup yields CDR1 DFQATT and CDR2 SNEGSKA (reference sequence).

This clonotype was counted a few times. The chain employs TRBV20-1 and TRBJ2-7, with D perhaps matching TRBD2 (7 bases). The CDR3 totals 16 residues. Germline loops: CDR1 DFQATT, CDR2 SNEGSKA (reference sequence). V was shortened by 2 bases and J by 5 bases, with 22 bases between the two germline ends. In DNA form, the CDR3 reads TGCAGTGCTAGACGTCCATCAAACCGGGGGGCCCACGAGCAGTACTTC. This codes for CSARRPSNRGAHEQYF.

This clonotype occurred a few times. This chain links TRBV20-1 with TRBJ2-7; tentatively, D is TRBD1 or TRBD2 (7 bases each). The CDR3 sequence is 15 residues long. Trimming removed 0 bases at V and 4 bases at J, with 16 bases between. Germline loops: CDR1 DFQATT, CDR2 SNEGSKA (reference sequence). CDR3 region: CSARDLQGEGYEQYF. CDR3 DNA: TGCAGTGCTAGAGATCTCCAGGGGGAGGGGTACGAGCAGTACTTC.